The 22 T cell receptor beta chains reported below all come from one sample, sequenced in a study of OX40 agonist ivuxolimab in advanced cancers. Measured with immunoSEQ multiplex PCR; TCRdb has only the in-frame clones, and not every one. In the table there are tens of thousands of clones, more than 80% of which are singletons. Sequenced here: CD4+ or CD8+ T cells sorted from blood, sampled in a trial of the OX40 agonist ivuxolimab. Source of these receptors: an adult with an advanced solid tumor such as melanoma, head and neck, liver or kidney cancer.

This clone came up once. This rearrangement joins TRBV7-9 to TRBJ1-1; no clear D. The germline V gene has CDR1 SEHNR and CDR2 FQNEAQ (reference sequence). Between the trimmed V and J ends, which lost 3 bases and 5 bases, there was a span of 4 bases. The CDR3 is made up of 11 amino acids. The DNA of the CDR3 is TGTGCCAGCAGCTTTGCAACTGAAGCTTTCTTT. Its protein is CASSFATEAFF.

The gene calls are TRBV6-1 and TRBJ1-5, with D uncertain. This CDR3 spans 16 amino acids. V was shortened by 1 base and J by 1 base, with 11 bases between the two germline ends. Germline CDR1 and CDR2: MNHNS and SASEGT. The CDR3 DNA sequence: TGTGCCAGCAGTGAAGGGACGGGGATGAGCAATCAGCCCCAGCATTTT. This encodes CASSEGTGMSNQPQHF.

This chain joins TRBV4-1 and TRBJ1-2; TRBD1 is a possible D gene (5 bases). The CDR3 is 13 amino acids. The germline V gene has CDR1 MGHRA and CDR2 YSYEKL. V lost 6 bases and J 7 bases, leaving 15 bases between the germline ends. CDR3 nucleotides: TGCGCCAGCAGAGGGAGCAGGGTAAGTGGCTACACCTTC. Protein sequence: CASRGSRVSGYTF.

This clone was recorded only once. The chain recombines TRBV11-2 with TRBJ2-3; D unclear. Germline values: CDR1 SGHAT, CDR2 FQNNGV. Between the trimmed V and J ends, which lost 0 bases and 3 bases, there was a span of 22 bases. This CDR3 is 19 amino acids long. The CDR3 DNA follows: TGTGCCAGCAGCTTAGAGTGGTTTGCTAGTTCCTTGGGGACAGATACGCAGTATTTT. Translation gives CASSLEWFASSLGTDTQYF.

This sequence joins TRBV7-8 and TRBJ2-1, with D possibly TRBD1 on 6 matching bases. The V gene lost 5 bases and the J gene lost 8 bases, with 16 bases spanning the gap. CDR3 length: 14 residues. Germline V gene data show CDR1 as SGHVS and CDR2 as FQNEAQ. CDR3 amino acids: CASSPKWGPHEQFF. The CDR3 DNA reads TGTGCCAGCAGCCCAAAGTGGGGGCCCCATGAGCAGTTCTTC. Combining the CDR3 with reference TRBV7-8 and TRBJ2-1 gives the whole variable domain GAGVSQSPRYKVAKRGQDVALRCDPISGHVSLFWYQQALGQGPEFLTYFQNEAQLDKSGLPSDRFFAERPEGSVSTLKIQRTQQEDSAVYLCASSPKWGPHEQFFGPGTRLTVL.

This rearrangement joins TRBV5-4 to TRBJ2-1; the D gene is possibly TRBD2 (5 bases). The V gene's germline CDR1 is SGHNT and CDR2 YYREEE (reference sequence). V gave up 0 bases and J gave up 0 bases, with 10 bases separating them. The CDR3 length is 16 residues. The CDR3 region has the DNA TGTGCCAGCAGCTTGGTGAGCGGAGCCTCCTACAATGAGCAGTTCTTC. It yields the protein CASSLVSGASYNEQFF.

This clone turned up a few times. V gene TRBV10-3 combines with J gene TRBJ1-1; 7 bases map to TRBD1. Germline values: CDR1 ENHRY, CDR2 SYGVKD. CDR3 length equals 11 residues. V trimming: 11 bases; J trimming: 7 bases; junction bases outside the gene matches: 7. The CDR3 DNA sequence: TGTGCCGTACAGGGGTGGGATGAAGCTTTCTTT. Protein product: CAVQGWDEAFF.

This clone has only a few counts. V and J are TRBV19 and TRBJ2-7, with unresolved D. The V and J ends lost 10 bases and 5 bases respectively, with 18 bases between them. The CDR3 contains 13 residues. Germline V CDR1 and CDR2: LNHDA, SQIVND (reference sequence). The CDR3 DNA is TGTGCCACTCCGTTCCCCGTTGAGGACGAGCAGTACTTC. The encoded protein is CATPFPVEDEQYF.

By share of the sample, this clone is medium-sized. The chain has TRBV11-3 and TRBJ1-1; TRBD1 matches 9 bases. In germline, CDR1 is SGHNT, CDR2 YENEEA. Trimming cost V 5 bases and J 5 bases; bases outside gene matches: 9. The CDR3 is made up of 15 amino acids. The CDR3 is CASSAEQGAETEAFF. CDR3 bases: TGTGCCAGCAGCGCAGAACAGGGGGCAGAAACTGAAGCTTTCTTT.

This clone was seen only once. V is TRBV13 and J is TRBJ2-3; 9 bases align to TRBD1. The germline V gene encodes CDR1 PRHDT and CDR2 FYEKMQ (reference sequence). Losses at the gene ends were 6 bases for V and 4 bases for J; bases not matched to a gene: 20. The CDR3 spans 19 residues. The CDR3: CASSWDRDEPGRSADTQYF. The CDR3 bases are TGTGCCAGCAGTTGGGACAGGGACGAGCCGGGCCGATCCGCAGATACGCAGTATTTT.

To note about this clone: The same CDR3 arises from other DNA sequences in this sample as well. The chain joins TRBV30 to TRBJ2-1; 7 bases match TRBD2. This CDR3 comprises 14 residues. In germline, CDR1 is GTSNPN, CDR2 SVGIG (reference sequence). V shed 1 base and J 5 bases; nucleotides not matched to a gene: 5. As DNA, the CDR3 is TGTGCCTGGAGTGGAGCGGGGATAGACAATGAGCAGTTCTTC. Translation gives CAWSGAGIDNEQFF.

The V call is TRBV13, the J call TRBJ2-3; D is unclear. Per the germline V gene, CDR1 is PRHDT and CDR2 is FYEKMQ (reference sequence). The CDR3 spans 11 residues. V lost 2 bases and J 4 bases, leaving 1 base between the germline ends. Here the CDR3 DNA reads TGTGCCAGCAGCTTATCAGATACGCAGTATTTT. Its translation is CASSLSDTQYF.

This sequence joins TRBV7-9 and TRBJ1-3; D is uncertain. The V gene's germline CDR1 is SEHNR and CDR2 FQNEAQ (reference sequence). The CDR3 loop spans 17 amino acids. The V end lost 1 base, the J end lost 1 base, and 14 bases lay between the germline ends. The CDR3 DNA sequence: TGTGCCAGCAGCTTAGACCACTTGACGGGGTCTGGAAACACCATATATTTT. It encodes CASSLDHLTGSGNTIYF. Variable domain in full (rest from reference TRBV7-9 and TRBJ1-3): DTGVSQNPRHKITKRGQNVTFRCDPISEHNRLYWYRQTLGQGPEFLTYFQNEAQLEKSRLLSDRFSAERPKGSFSTLEIQRTEQGDSAMYLCASSLDHLTGSGNTIYFGEGSWLTVV.

The chain recombines TRBV4-3 with TRBJ2-5; D possibly corresponds to TRBD1 (6 bases). Germline values: CDR1 LGHNA, CDR2 YSLEER. This CDR3 spans 15 amino acids. Trimming cost V 1 base and J 2 bases, with 11 bases left between them. CDR3 amino acids: CASSQAGQIQETQYF. CDR3 bases: TGCGCCAGCAGCCAAGCCGGACAGATTCAAGAGACCCAGTACTTC.

The V and J genes are TRBV13 and TRBJ1-4, with D perhaps matching TRBD1 (5 bases). V was shortened by 8 bases and J by 8 bases, with 9 bases between the two germline ends. The CDR3 contains 11 residues. The germline V gene encodes CDR1 PRHDT and CDR2 FYEKMQ (reference sequence). The DNA for the CDR3 is TGTGCCAGCGGGAAGGGGGAAAAACTGTTTTTT. This sequence encodes CASGKGEKLFF.

This clone was seen once. The chain links TRBV11-3 to TRBJ2-7; 9 nucleotides match TRBD1. Germline V gives CDR1 SGHNT, CDR2 YENEEA. J lost 4 bases, V lost 5 bases, and 6 bases had no gene match. This CDR3 contains 14 residues. The DNA of the CDR3 is TGTGCCAGCAGCCGCCGGGACAGGGTTTACGAGCAGTACTTC. It yields the protein CASSRRDRVYEQYF.

The chain carries TRBV9 and TRBJ2-5; 15 bases match TRBD2. Germline V gene lookup returns CDR1 SGDLS and CDR2 YYNGEE. V lost 3 bases, J lost 4 bases, and 10 bases stayed unmatched. The CDR3 loop spans 18 amino acids. The chain's CDR3 is CASSAGTSGGSEGETQYF. The DNA of the CDR3 is TGTGCCAGCAGCGCTGGGACTAGCGGGGGGTCAGAGGGAGAGACCCAGTACTTC.

The chain has TRBV11-2 and TRBJ1-1; D is uncertain. This CDR3 is 16 amino acids long. V dropped 5 bases and J dropped 2 bases, with 18 bases sitting between them. Germline V gene lookup returns CDR1 SGHAT and CDR2 FQNNGV. CDR3 in DNA: TGTGCCAGCAGCCGGGGAATTAATTACGCTAACACTGAAGCTTTCTTT. Translated, it gives CASSRGINYANTEAFF.

The J gene is TRBJ2-3, the V gene TRBV10-3; D is perhaps TRBD2 (7 bases). V gave up 4 bases and J gave up 0 bases, with 23 bases separating them. Germline values: CDR1 ENHRY, CDR2 SYGVKD. The CDR3 has 19 residues. CDR3 sequence: CAISGLYSGGERSTDTQYF. DNA for the CDR3: TGTGCCATCAGTGGTCTCTACTCGGGGGGCGAAAGGAGCACAGATACGCAGTATTTT.

V and J are TRBV29-1 and TRBJ2-7; maybe TRBD1 (6 bases). Deletions cut 4 bases from V and 3 bases from J, with 10 bases between. The CDR3 contains 12 residues. Looked up from germline, CDR1 is SQVTM and CDR2 is ANQGSEA. The DNA of the CDR3 is TGCAGCGTTGGGGGGCAGAGCTACGAGCAGTACTTC. This codes for CSVGGQSYEQYF.

The rearrangement links TRBV9 to TRBJ2-1, with D uncertain. The CDR3 spans 15 residues. Germline loops: CDR1 SGDLS, CDR2 YYNGEE. Between the trimmed V and J ends, which lost 0 bases and 1 base, there was a span of 8 bases. CDR3 DNA: TGTGCCAGCAGCGTAGGGTCCGGTTCCTACAATGAGCAGTTCTTC. Translation gives CASSVGSGSYNEQFF.

The chain joins TRBV30 to TRBJ2-1; 9 bases are a match to TRBD2. CDR1 is GTSNPN, CDR2 SVGIG, per germline (reference sequence). The V gene end was trimmed by 5 bases and the J gene end by 10 bases; junction bases not matched to a gene: 21. This CDR3 is built from 17 residues. The CDR3 is CAWATSNSGSSYGEQFF. CDR3 coding DNA: TGTGCCTGGGCTACCTCCAATAGCGGGAGCAGTTATGGGGAGCAGTTCTTC.